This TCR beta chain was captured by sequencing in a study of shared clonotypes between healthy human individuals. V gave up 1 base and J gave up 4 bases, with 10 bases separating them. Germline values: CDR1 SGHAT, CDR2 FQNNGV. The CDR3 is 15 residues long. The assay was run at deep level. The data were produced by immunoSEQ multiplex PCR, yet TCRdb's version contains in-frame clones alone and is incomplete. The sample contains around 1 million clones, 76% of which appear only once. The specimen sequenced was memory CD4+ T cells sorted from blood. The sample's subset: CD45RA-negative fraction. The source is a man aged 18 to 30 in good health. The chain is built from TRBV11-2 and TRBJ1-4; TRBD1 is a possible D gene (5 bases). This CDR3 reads CASSLGGLNNEKLFF. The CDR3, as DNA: TGTGCCAGCAGCTTAGGGGGACTGAATAATGAAAAACTGTTTTTT.